Listed below are T cell receptor beta chains from one sample, sequenced in a study of early T cells in non-severe SARS-CoV-2 infection. Via MiXCR, TCRdb re-called the 5' RACE reads, giving one row per CDR3 protein. Of more than 25,000 distinct CDR3 sequences listed, 9.5% to 10% are singletons. Sequenced: whole blood. The source is an adult who was a healthcare worker with PCR-confirmed SARS-CoV-2 infection or an uninfected control (not recorded which). CDR3s include the opening cysteine and the closing phenylalanine or tryptophan. The D gene is left open where the match is weak. Clone size, where shown, is once, few, many, or a class for clones that have expanded.

clone size: .; V gene: TRBV6-6; D gene: TRBD2; J gene: TRBJ2-1; CDR3 DNA: TGTGCCAGCAGTTACTCGGGACTACGAAATGAGCAGTTCTTC; CDR3 protein: CASSYSGLRNEQFF
clone size: .; V gene: TRBV14; D gene: TRBD1; J gene: TRBJ1-1; CDR3 DNA: TGTGCCAGCAAGGGACAGGGCTTAGAAGCTTTCTTT; CDR3 protein: CASKGQGLEAFF
clone size: many; V gene: TRBV12-3/TRBV12-4; D gene: TRBD1; J gene: TRBJ1-1; CDR3 DNA: TGTGCCAGCAGACACGCCCCGGGACAGGAGTCTGAAGCTTTCTTT; CDR3 protein: CASRHAPGQESEAFF
clone size: many; V gene: TRBV9; D gene: .; J gene: TRBJ1-5; CDR3 DNA: TGTGCCAGCAGCGTAGGGCAGGGGAATCAGCCCCAGCATTTT; CDR3 protein: CASSVGQGNQPQHF
clone size: medium-sized; V gene: TRBV6-1; D gene: .; J gene: TRBJ2-6; CDR3 DNA: TGTGCCAGCAGTGTTGGGACAACAGGGGCCAACGTCCTGACTTTC; CDR3 protein: CASSVGTTGANVLTF
clone size: few; V gene: TRBV18; D gene: TRBD2; J gene: TRBJ2-5; CDR3 DNA: TGTGCCAGCTCACCACGGGGGGGTCAAGAGACCCAGTACTTC; CDR3 protein: CASSPRGGQETQYF
clone size: few; V gene: TRBV9; D gene: .; J gene: TRBJ2-3; CDR3 DNA: TGTGCCAGCAGCGGTAAGATCACAGATACGCAGTATTTT; CDR3 protein: CASSGKITDTQYF
clone size: .; V gene: TRBV15; D gene: .; J gene: TRBJ2-5; CDR3 DNA: TGTGCCACCAGCAGAGGAGGACAAGAGACCCAGTACTTC; CDR3 protein: CATSRGGQETQYF
clone size: few; V gene: TRBV29-1; D gene: .; J gene: TRBJ2-2; CDR3 DNA: TGCAGCGCTACTGTCCGGGCGTCGGCCGGGGAGCTGTTTTTT; CDR3 protein: CSATVRASAGELFF
clone size: many; V gene: TRBV27; D gene: .; J gene: TRBJ2-7; CDR3 DNA: TGTGCCAGCAGCGGGAGTGGGGGCTCCTACGAGCAGTACTTC; CDR3 protein: CASSGSGGSYEQYF
clone size: many; V gene: TRBV7-2; D gene: .; J gene: TRBJ1-1; CDR3 DNA: TGTGCCAGCAGCTTAGCAGGTGGTTTCGCTTTCTTT; CDR3 protein: CASSLAGGFAFF
clone size: many; V gene: TRBV3-1; D gene: TRBD1; J gene: TRBJ1-5; CDR3 DNA: TGTGCCAGCAGCCAAGAGACAGGGTTGCGGCCCCAGCATTTT; CDR3 protein: CASSQETGLRPQHF
clone size: few; V gene: TRBV30; D gene: TRBD1; J gene: TRBJ1-1; CDR3 DNA: TGTGCCCTGACAGGGGGAAGATCTGAAGCTTTCTTT; CDR3 protein: CALTGGRSEAFF
clone size: many; V gene: TRBV28; D gene: TRBD1; J gene: TRBJ1-2; CDR3 DNA: TGTGCCAGCAGTCGGACAGGGAGTTTGAGTGGCTACACCTTC; CDR3 protein: CASSRTGSLSGYTF
clone size: medium-sized; V gene: TRBV20-1; D gene: TRBD1; J gene: TRBJ2-7; CDR3 DNA: TGCAGTGCTAGAGAGGACAGGGGGCGCGATTGGGTGGGCGAGCAGTACTTC; CDR3 protein: CSAREDRGRDWVGEQYF
clone size: few; V gene: TRBV7-2; D gene: TRBD1; J gene: TRBJ1-4; CDR3 DNA: TGTGCCAGCAGCTTATTGGGGACAGACAATGAAAAACTGTTTTTT; CDR3 protein: CASSLLGTDNEKLFF
clone size: .; V gene: TRBV29-1; D gene: .; J gene: TRBJ1-3; CDR3 DNA: TGCAGCGTTGAAGAACAGGCTGGAAACACCATATATTTT; CDR3 protein: CSVEEQAGNTIYF
clone size: few; V gene: TRBV20-1; D gene: TRBD1; J gene: TRBJ2-3; CDR3 DNA: TGCAGTGCTAGAGATGGGGACAGGGGCACAGATACGCAGTATTTT; CDR3 protein: CSARDGDRGTDTQYF
clone size: many; V gene: TRBV7-2; D gene: .; J gene: TRBJ2-3; CDR3 DNA: TGTGCCAGCAGCGAAAACAGGATTCGCAGAGGAGATACGCAGTATTTT; CDR3 protein: CASSENRIRRGDTQYF
clone size: few; V gene: TRBV11-1; D gene: TRBD2; J gene: TRBJ2-7; CDR3 DNA: TGTGCCAGCAGCCAAGGACTAGCGCTGTACGAGCAGTACTTC; CDR3 protein: CASSQGLALYEQYF
clone size: many; V gene: TRBV9; D gene: .; J gene: TRBJ2-5; CDR3 DNA: TGTGCCAGCAGCGTAGGTTTGGGACGCCAAGAGACCCAGTACTTC; CDR3 protein: CASSVGLGRQETQYF
clone size: .; V gene: TRBV2; D gene: TRBD1; J gene: TRBJ2-1; CDR3 DNA: TGTGCCAGCAGTGGCCGGCAGGGGGTAATCTATGAGCAGTTCTTC; CDR3 protein: CASSGRQGVIYEQFF